Shown below are 8 T cell receptor beta chains from a single sample sequenced in a study of T cells in Graves' hyperthyroidism and ophthalmopathy. The investigators amplified TCR beta CDR3 regions from RNA transcripts. TCR CDR3 underwent first-round RT-PCR with the HTBI primer set. TCRdb reanalysed the multiplex PCR reads using MiXCR and keeps one entry per CDR3 protein. The sample comprises 200,000 to 250,000 distinct CDR3 sequences, approximately 16% of which are singletons, and approximately 56% rests with the top ten. Specimen: blood. The receptors come from a woman in her forties or fifties with Graves' hyperthyroidism.

In this sample, this clonotype turned up a few times. V gene TRBV7-3 combines with J gene TRBJ2-6; 8 nucleotides agree with TRBD1. This CDR3 comprises 18 residues. V lost 0 bases, J lost 0 bases, and 4 bases stayed unmatched. CDR1 and CDR2 (germline): SGHTA, FQGTGA. CDR3 protein: CASSLTAGGFSGANVLTF. CDR3 DNA: TGTGCCAGCAGCTTAACGGCAGGGGGCTTCTCTGGGGCCAACGTCCTGACTTTC.

This clonotype came up many times. The chain's CDR3 is CASSLFQGLGNEQFF. CDR3 sequence (DNA): TGTGCCAGCAGTTTATTCCAGGGGTTGGGCAATGAGCAGTTCTTC. The genes are TRBV27 and TRBJ2-1, with D perhaps TRBD1 (6 bases). The CDR3 is 15 amino acids. Germline V gene sequence: CDR1 MNHEY, CDR2 SMNVEV (reference sequence). The V end was cut by 1 base, the J end by 6 bases, with 13 bases between.

The V gene is TRBV6-2 or TRBV6-3, the J gene TRBJ2-3; D unclear. The CDR3 is 12 amino acids. V dropped 5 bases and J dropped 11 bases, with 14 bases sitting between them. CDR1 MNHEY and CDR2 SVGEGT come from the germline V gene. The CDR3 DNA is TGTGCCAGCAGTGACCCTCAAAGGATGCAGTATTTT. This encodes CASSDPQRMQYF.

This clonotype was seen more than once but under ten times. The V and J genes are TRBV30 and TRBJ2-6; D is unresolved. Germline V lookup: CDR1 GTSNPN, CDR2 SVGIG (reference sequence). V was trimmed by 2 bases and J by 4 bases, leaving 6 bases between them. The CDR3 covers 13 residues. This chain's CDR3 is CAWSPTGANVLTF. The CDR3 DNA is TGTGCCTGGAGTCCTACGGGGGCCAACGTCCTGACTTTC.

The chain recombines TRBV19 with TRBJ1-5; tentative D call: TRBD1 (5 bases). In germline, CDR1 is LNHDA, CDR2 SQIVND (reference sequence). Trimming removed 10 bases at V and 1 base at J, with 17 bases between. This CDR3 comprises 15 residues. The CDR3 loop reads CATQSGWGSNQPQHF. The CDR3 nucleotides are TGTGCCACCCAGTCGGGGTGGGGGAGCAATCAGCCCCAGCATTTT. The full variable domain, completed using reference TRBV19 and TRBJ1-5, is DGGITQSPKYLFRKEGQNVTLSCEQNLNHDAMYWYRQDPGQGLRLIYYSQIVNDFQKGDIAEGYSVSREKKESFPLTVTSAQKNPTAFYLCATQSGWGSNQPQHFGDGTRLSIL.

This clonotype has ten or more counts. The chain couples TRBV2 to TRBJ2-7; TRBD2 agrees at 7 bases. The germline V gene has CDR1 SNHLY and CDR2 FYNNEI. This CDR3 spans 15 amino acids. J gave up 5 bases and V 4 bases, and 11 bases lay outside the gene matches. The CDR3 loop is CASSGPSGTPDEQYF. The CDR3 DNA follows: TGTGCCAGCAGTGGGCCTAGCGGTACGCCAGACGAGCAGTACTTC.

This clonotype was seen many times. This chain links TRBV24-1 with TRBJ2-1; the D is unclear. This CDR3 has 16 amino acids. CDR1 and CDR2 from the germline V gene are KGHDR and SFDVKD. V gave up 3 bases and J gave up 6 bases, with 17 bases separating them. Here the CDR3 reads CATSDPGPSVLNEQFF. Here the CDR3 DNA reads TGTGCCACCAGTGATCCCGGCCCCTCGGTCCTCAATGAGCAGTTCTTC.

In its sample, this clonotype was seen many times. J is TRBJ1-4 and V is TRBV6-1; 11 bases fit TRBD1. This CDR3 is 15 amino acids long. The J segment lost 7 bases and the V segment lost 5 bases, leaving 6 bases of the junction unmatched. The germline CDR1 and CDR2 sequences are MNHNS and SASEGT. The CDR3 DNA reads as TGTGCCAGCAGTCCGGACAGGGGGCGTGTTGAAAAACTGTTTTTT. As protein: CASSPDRGRVEKLFF.